This entry lists 7 T cell receptor beta chains sequenced from one sample in a study of early T cells in non-severe SARS-CoV-2 infection. TCRdb re-called the 5' RACE reads through MiXCR, storing one row per CDR3 protein. Altogether roughly 99,000 distinct CDR3 sequences are present, over 8.5% being singletons, with the ten largest covering roughly 7.5%. Specimen: whole blood. The receptors here all came from an adult who was a healthcare worker with PCR-confirmed SARS-CoV-2 infection or an uninfected control (not recorded which).

This clonotype has a handful of counts. The gene calls are TRBV4-1 and TRBJ2-5; D uncertain. Trimming took 0 bases from V and 5 from J, leaving 13 bases between them. This CDR3 has 15 amino acids. Per the germline V gene, CDR1 is MGHRA and CDR2 is YSYEKL. This CDR3 reads CASSQEVRGRETQYF. The CDR3 nucleotides are TGCGCCAGCAGCCAAGAAGTTCGCGGTCGCGAGACCCAGTACTTC.

This clonotype was recorded many times. The rearrangement links TRBV11-2 to TRBJ2-3, with 10 bases that match TRBD2. Germline V gene sequence: CDR1 SGHAT, CDR2 FQNNGV. This CDR3 region has 17 residues. Trimming took 1 base from V and 1 from J; bases not matched to a gene: 5. CDR3 coding DNA: TGTGCCAGCAGCTTAGCCGCACTAGCGGGGCGCACAGATACGCAGTATTTT. Translation: CASSLAALAGRTDTQYF.

This clonotype has at least ten counts. The chain carries TRBV7-2 and TRBJ2-7; weak D call: TRBD1 (6 bases). With 2 bases removed from V and 2 bases from J, the gap between germline ends came to 10 bases. Germline V gene data show CDR1 as SGHTA and CDR2 as FQGNSA. The CDR3 contains 14 residues. CDR3 protein: CASSLTGTPYEQYF. The CDR3 nucleotides read TGTGCCAGCAGCTTAACCGGGACACCCTACGAGCAGTACTTC.

The CDR3 reads CSVVLRRDEKLFF. Here the CDR3 DNA reads TGCAGCGTTGTCCTTCGGCGTGATGAAAAACTGTTTTTT. The chain carries TRBV29-1 and TRBJ1-4; D ambiguous. Germline assignment: CDR1 SQVTM and CDR2 ANQGSEA. V was trimmed by 4 bases and J by 6 bases, leaving 12 bases between them. The CDR3 is made up of 13 amino acids.

This clonotype was detected ten times or more. The chain is built from TRBV6-6 and TRBJ1-1, with TRBD1 identical over 11 bases. The CDR3 extends over 15 amino acids. Germline CDR1 MNHNY, CDR2 SVGAGI (reference sequence). J gave up 4 bases and V 2 bases, and 3 bases lay outside the gene matches. CDR3 nucleotide sequence: TGTGCCAGCAGTTACCGTGGGACAGGGGGCACTGAAGCTTTCTTT. Translation: CASSYRGTGGTEAFF.

This clonotype was counted at least ten times. This sequence joins TRBV9 and TRBJ2-3; 8 positions match TRBD2. Trimming cost V 0 bases and J 6 bases; bases outside gene matches: 6. The V gene's germline CDR1 is SGDLS and CDR2 YYNGEE. This CDR3 spans 15 amino acids. CDR3 protein: CASSVVEAGADTQYF. Written as DNA, the CDR3 is TGTGCCAGCAGCGTAGTAGAAGCGGGAGCCGATACGCAGTATTTT.

This clonotype has at least ten counts. The chain has TRBV13 and TRBJ2-7, with D possibly being TRBD2 (6 bases). Germline V lookup: CDR1 PRHDT, CDR2 FYEKMQ (reference sequence). The CDR3 runs to 16 residues. V shed 1 base and J shed 3 bases, with 16 bases lying between them. In nucleotides, the CDR3 is TGTGCCAGCAGCTTAGCCGCAGGGCAGCGGGTCTACGAGCAGTACTTC. It yields the protein CASSLAAGQRVYEQYF.